These T cell receptor beta chains were read from a single sample in a study of early T cells in non-severe SARS-CoV-2 infection. TCRdb called the 5' RACE reads again in MiXCR, with one record for every CDR3 protein. The sample records fewer than 75,000 distinct CDR3 sequences, roughly 18% being singletons. The sequencing here drew on whole blood, taken at baseline. The origin of the receptors is an adult who was a healthcare worker with PCR-confirmed SARS-CoV-2 infection or an uninfected control (not recorded which). Each CDR3 is given with its conserved first and last residue. D genes are given only for firm matches. Clone sizes are given selectively: once, few, many, or a class where the clone is expanded.

d_call clone_size j_call v_call cdr3_aa cdr3_nt
TRBD1 NA TRBJ2-7 TRBV18 CASSKKDRGNSYEQYF TGTGCCAGCTCAAAAAAGGACAGGGGTAATTCCTACGAGCAGTACTTC
NA few TRBJ2-1 TRBV27 CASSSYRSNEQFF TGTGCCAGCAGTTCATACAGGAGTAATGAGCAGTTCTTC
NA few TRBJ1-2 TRBV2 CASSEFEGDGYTF TGTGCCAGCAGTGAATTTGAAGGGGATGGCTACACCTTC
NA NA TRBJ2-3 TRBV9 CASSGVGDTQYF TGTGCCAGCAGCGGCGTTGGAGATACGCAGTATTTT
NA NA TRBJ1-5 TRBV29-1 CSVAFTEGGNQPQHF TGCAGCGTTGCTTTCACGGAGGGCGGCAATCAGCCCCAGCATTTT
NA few TRBJ2-1 TRBV6-1 CASSAWIPHPGTGGYNEQFF TGTGCCAGCAGTGCCTGGATCCCGCACCCGGGAACAGGTGGATACAATGAGCAGTTCTTC
NA NA TRBJ1-1 TRBV6-5 CASRYTGNTEAFF TGTGCCAGCAGGTACACAGGGAACACTGAAGCTTTCTTT
TRBD2 NA TRBJ2-7 TRBV20-1 CSALGLAESSYEQYF TGCAGTGCCCTAGGACTAGCGGAATCCTCCTACGAGCAGTACTTC
NA NA TRBJ1-1 TRBV5-1 CASSLAGLGNTEAFF TGCGCCAGCAGCTTGGCGGGGTTGGGGAACACTGAAGCTTTCTTT
NA many TRBJ2-1 TRBV3-1 CASSPRGSNEQFF TGTGCCAGCAGCCCCCGGGGGTCCAATGAGCAGTTCTTC
NA few TRBJ1-1 TRBV3-1 CASSRKGNTEAFF TGTGCCAGCAGCCGTAAGGGAAACACTGAAGCTTTCTTT
NA few TRBJ2-3 TRBV20-1 CSAITGLDTQYF TGCAGTGCTATAACAGGGTTAGATACGCAGTATTTT
NA NA TRBJ2-1 TRBV5-1 CASSLSGQASTSEQFF NA
NA few TRBJ1-5 TRBV28 CASSGKTGLSNQPQHF TGTGCCAGCAGTGGGAAAACAGGGTTAAGCAATCAGCCCCAGCATTTT
NA NA TRBJ2-1 TRBV2 CASIRDLRAYNEQFF TGTGCCAGCATCAGAGATCTTCGCGCCTACAATGAGCAGTTCTTC
NA few TRBJ1-5 TRBV5-1 CASSLEGTQPQHF TGCGCCAGCAGCTTGGAGGGTACTCAGCCCCAGCATTTT
TRBD1 NA TRBJ2-4 TRBV27 CASSATYLGQDGIQYF TGTGCCAGCAGTGCTACCTACCTTGGACAGGACGGCATTCAGTACTTC
NA NA TRBJ2-7 TRBV10-3 CAIRESTNSYEQYF TGTGCCATCAGAGAATCGACCAACTCCTACGAGCAGTACTTC
NA NA TRBJ2-1 TRBV29-1 CSVDRSYNEQFF TGCAGCGTTGACCGCTCCTACAATGAGCAGTTCTTC
NA NA TRBJ1-2 TRBV12-3/TRBV12-4 CASRMGVDGYTF TGTGCCAGCAGGATGGGGGTCGATGGCTACACCTTC
NA NA TRBJ1-1 TRBV30 CAWRPMNTEAFF TGTGCCTGGCGACCCATGAACACTGAAGCTTTCTTT
NA many TRBJ1-3 TRBV12-3/TRBV12-4 CASRYNSGNTIYF TGTGCCAGCAGATACAACAGTGGAAACACCATATATTTT
NA NA TRBJ1-1 TRBV20-1 CSARDGGRGNTEAFF TGCAGTGCTAGAGATGGCGGCAGGGGGAACACTGAAGCTTTCTTT
TRBD2 few TRBJ2-4 TRBV28 CATGGLAGGLAKNIQYF TGTGCCACCGGCGGACTAGCGGGGGGTCTAGCCAAAAACATTCAGTACTTC
NA few TRBJ1-2 TRBV29-1 CSVVSSYGYTF TGCAGCGTTGTAAGCAGCTATGGCTACACCTTC
NA many TRBJ1-5 TRBV6-6 CASSYSGGGNQPQHF TGTGCCAGCAGTTACTCAGGAGGGGGCAATCAGCCCCAGCATTTT
TRBD1 many TRBJ2-3 TRBV3-1 CASSQGPDRGLADTQYF TGTGCCAGCAGCCAAGGACCGGACAGGGGGTTGGCAGATACGCAGTATTTT
NA once TRBJ1-2 TRBV7-9 CASSLVGTGDYGYTF TGTGCCAGCAGCTTAGTGGGTACAGGCGATTATGGCTACACCTTC
NA NA TRBJ1-2 TRBV15 CATSRDHTSREGYTF TGTGCCACCAGCAGAGATCATACTAGCCGAGAAGGCTACACCTTC
TRBD1 NA TRBJ2-2 TRBV15 CATSRAGGNTGELFF TGTGCCACCAGCAGAGCAGGGGGGAACACCGGGGAGCTGTTTTTT
NA many TRBJ2-1 TRBV5-1 CASSYSGTLYNEQFF TGCGCCAGCAGTTATTCCGGGACGCTCTACAATGAGCAGTTCTTC
NA NA TRBJ2-3 TRBV24-1 CATSRGGSYDTQYF TGTGCCACCAGCCGCGGTGGGAGCTACGATACGCAGTATTTT
NA NA TRBJ2-7 TRBV20-1 CSVSSFSYEQYF TGCAGTGTTTCCAGTTTTTCCTACGAGCAGTACTTC
TRBD2 NA TRBJ2-7 TRBV7-2 CASSSGLAGGPGEQYF TGTGCCAGCAGCTCGGGACTAGCGGGGGGGCCCGGCGAGCAGTACTTC
TRBD1 NA TRBJ1-6 TRBV6-4 CASSRQGGSSLHF TGTGCCAGCAGCCGACAGGGGGGTTCATCCCTCCACTTT
TRBD1 few TRBJ2-7 TRBV5-5 CASSLGQGATGQYF TGTGCCAGCAGCTTGGGACAGGGGGCAACAGGGCAGTACTTC
TRBD1 NA TRBJ2-1 TRBV12-5 CASGKPIDRAEQFF TGTGCTAGTGGGAAACCTATTGACAGGGCTGAGCAGTTCTTC
TRBD2 few TRBJ2-5 TRBV11-2 CASSPRLAGEETQYF TGTGCCAGCAGCCCCAGGTTAGCGGGAGAAGAGACCCAGTACTTC
NA many TRBJ2-7 TRBV6-6 CASSSQSSYEQYF TGTGCCAGCAGTTCCCAAAGCTCCTACGAGCAGTACTTC
TRBD1 many TRBJ2-7 TRBV6-6 CASSKGQGTYEQYF TGTGCCAGCAGTAAGGGACAGGGAACCTACGAGCAGTACTTC
NA NA TRBJ2-3 TRBV20-1 CSASWDRGTDTQYF TGCAGTGCTAGTTGGGACCGCGGCACAGATACGCAGTATTTT
NA many TRBJ1-2 TRBV7-6 CASSLNWVNYGYTF TGTGCCAGCAGCTTAAATTGGGTTAACTATGGCTACACCTTC
NA many TRBJ2-5 TRBV25-1 CASSEMVRADQETQYF TGTGCCAGCAGTGAAATGGTTAGGGCCGACCAAGAGACCCAGTACTTC
NA NA TRBJ2-1 TRBV19 CASSIRDVTYNEQFF TGTGCCAGTAGTATCCGGGACGTGACCTACAATGAGCAGTTCTTC
TRBD2 few TRBJ2-1 TRBV24-1 CATSDRTSGNYNEQFF TGTGCCACCAGTGATAGGACTAGCGGGAACTACAATGAGCAGTTCTTC
NA NA TRBJ2-1 TRBV7-9 CASSLVTSGSYNEQFF TGTGCCAGCAGCTTAGTAACGTCAGGCTCCTACAATGAGCAGTTCTTC
NA NA TRBJ1-1 TRBV10-1 CASLGRLNTEAFF TGCGCCAGTTTGGGGCGGTTGAACACTGAAGCTTTCTTT
NA few TRBJ1-2 TRBV7-9 CASSPPRTANYGYTF TGTGCCAGCAGCCCCCCCCGGACAGCTAACTATGGCTACACCTTC
NA few TRBJ2-1 TRBV28 CASSLRQGRVRKFF TGTGCCAGCAGTTTACGGCAGGGCCGCGTTCGAAAATTCTTC
TRBD1 few TRBJ1-5 TRBV7-8 CASSSPGQGAGNQPQHF TGTGCCAGCAGCTCGCCGGGACAGGGGGCTGGCAATCAGCCCCAGCATTTT
NA few TRBJ2-3 TRBV6-2/TRBV6-3 CASSYKDTQYF TGTGCCAGCAGTTACAAAGATACGCAGTATTTT